Detailed here is one T cell receptor (beta chain). Its antigen is not known. This sample stems from a study of T cell responses to AZD1222 COVID-19 vaccine. Study-wide findings and caveats: The breadth and depth of Spike-specific TCRs increased once two AZD1222 doses had been given. Repertoire sampling occurred only after the peak T cell response. Dominant CD4 TCR responses targeted spike regions 160-218 and 743-854.

This CDR3 region has 14 residues. Germline CDR1 reads SGHTA; CDR2 reads FQGNSA. Between the trimmed V and J ends, which lost 4 bases and 7 bases, there was a span of 11 bases. Sequencing used immunoSEQ multiplex PCR; TCRdb keeps in-frame clones, though not all of them. Among about 93,000 clones, 75% to 90% were seen once, and the ten largest hold 16%. This clonotype originated in an adult in good health. The gene calls are TRBV7-2 and TRBJ1-6, with TRBD1 as a possible D gene (6 bases). The starting material was peripheral blood, obtained on day 0 of AZD1222 vaccination. The CDR3 here is CASSWSQGNSPLHF. The CDR3 DNA follows: TGTGCCAGCAGCTGGAGTCAGGGGAATTCACCCCTCCACTTT.